This T cell receptor (beta chain) was observed in a study of shared clonotypes between healthy human individuals. Germline V gene lookup returns CDR1 MNHEY and CDR2 SMNVEV (reference sequence). The CDR3 is 14 residues long. The germline V and J ends were trimmed by 5 bases and 4 bases, with 14 bases remaining between them. General study findings and limits: The represented genetic and exposure-history diversity was limited by the small number of donors.

Method: immunoSEQ multiplex PCR; TCRdb's copy keeps in-frame clones and lacks some. This table holds about 460,000 clones, around 77% found once. Of note for this clone: Its target is unknown.

The specimen was PBMCs. This sequence originates from a woman aged 40-49 years in good health. Some clones in this sample may be carry-over from other donors' samples. J is TRBJ1-1 and V is TRBV27, with a weak D call TRBD1 (6 bases). As DNA, the CDR3 is TGTGCCAGCAGTGCGGGACACGGGGGCACTGAAGCTTTCTTT. Its protein product is CASSAGHGGTEAFF.